Sequencing of this T cell receptor beta chain was carried out in a study of blood T cell repertoires in COVID-19. Profiling relied on immunoSEQ multiplex PCR, and the TCRdb table lists in-frame clones only, not all of them. This table holds under 100,000 clones, more than 70% found once. V lost 6 bases and J lost 2, with 18 bases in between. This CDR3 has 16 amino acids. The germline V gene has CDR1 MGHDK and CDR2 SYGVNS. The V and J genes are TRBV25-1 and TRBJ2-3, with a tentative D call TRBD1 (6 bases). This receptor was obtained from a human donor in a cohort sampled during active COVID-19. Sequencing input: peripheral blood. CDR3: CASSETTGITTDTQYF. In DNA form, the CDR3 reads TGTGCCAGCAGCGAGACAACAGGGATAACCACAGATACGCAGTATTTT. The full variable domain, its missing parts supplied by reference TRBV25-1 and TRBJ2-3, is EADIYQTPRYLVIGTGKKITLECSQTMGHDKMYWYQQDPGMELHLIHYSYGVNSTEKGDLSSESTVSRIRTEHFPLTLESARPSHTSQYLCASSETTGITTDTQYFGPGTRLTVL.